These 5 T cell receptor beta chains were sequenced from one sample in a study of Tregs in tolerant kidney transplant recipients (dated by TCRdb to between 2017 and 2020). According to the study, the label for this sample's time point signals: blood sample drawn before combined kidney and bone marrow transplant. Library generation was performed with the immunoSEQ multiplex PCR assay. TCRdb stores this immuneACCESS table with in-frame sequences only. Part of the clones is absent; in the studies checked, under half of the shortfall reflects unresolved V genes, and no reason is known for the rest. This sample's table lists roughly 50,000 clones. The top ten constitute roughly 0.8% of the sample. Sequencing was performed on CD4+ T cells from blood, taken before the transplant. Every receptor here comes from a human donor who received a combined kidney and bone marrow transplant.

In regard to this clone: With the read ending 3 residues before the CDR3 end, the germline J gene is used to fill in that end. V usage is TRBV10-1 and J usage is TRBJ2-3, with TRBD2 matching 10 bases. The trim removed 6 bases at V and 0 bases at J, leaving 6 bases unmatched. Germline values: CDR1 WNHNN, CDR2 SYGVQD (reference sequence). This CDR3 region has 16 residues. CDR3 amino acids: CASRGGLALSTDTQYF. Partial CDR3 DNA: TGCGCCAGCAGGGGGGGACTAGCGTTAAGCACAGATACG.

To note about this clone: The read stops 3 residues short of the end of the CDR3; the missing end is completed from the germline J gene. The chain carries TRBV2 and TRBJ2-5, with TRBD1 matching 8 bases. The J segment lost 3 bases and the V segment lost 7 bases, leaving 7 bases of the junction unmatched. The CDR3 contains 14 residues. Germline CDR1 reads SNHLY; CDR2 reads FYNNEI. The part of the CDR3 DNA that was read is TGTGCCAGCAAGGGGGACAGGCTAAAAGAGACC. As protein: CASKGDRLKET. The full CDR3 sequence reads CASKGDRLKETQYF.

The covered CDR3 bases are TGTGCCAGCAGCTGGGCGTCTAGCACAGATACG. This translates into CASSWASSTDT. The CDR3 in full is CASSWASSTDTQYF. The chain has TRBV7-9 and TRBJ2-3; D is unclear. The read comes to an end 3 residues before the CDR3 does, leaving the germline J gene to fill in the end. V dropped 4 bases and J dropped 0 bases, with 8 bases sitting between them. CDR3 length equals 14 residues. Per the germline V gene, CDR1 is SEHNR and CDR2 is FQNEAQ (reference sequence).

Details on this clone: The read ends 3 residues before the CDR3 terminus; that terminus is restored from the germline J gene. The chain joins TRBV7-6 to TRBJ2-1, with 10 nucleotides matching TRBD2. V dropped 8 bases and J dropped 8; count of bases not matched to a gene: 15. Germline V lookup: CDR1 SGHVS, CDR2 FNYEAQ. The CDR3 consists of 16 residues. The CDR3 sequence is CASGGEREGQLHEQFF. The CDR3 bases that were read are TGTGCCAGCGGAGGGGAGCGGGAGGGCCAATTACATGAG.

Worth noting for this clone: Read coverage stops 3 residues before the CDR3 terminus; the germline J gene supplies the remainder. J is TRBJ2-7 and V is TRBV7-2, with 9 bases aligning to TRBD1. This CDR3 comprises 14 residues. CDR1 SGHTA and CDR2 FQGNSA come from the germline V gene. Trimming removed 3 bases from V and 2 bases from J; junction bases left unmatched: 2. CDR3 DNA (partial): TGTGCCAGCAGCTTGGACAGGGGAACCTACGAG. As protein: CASSLDRGTYE. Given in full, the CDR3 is CASSLDRGTYEQYF.